This TCR beta chain was documented in a study of blood T cells in healthy people across ages. This clonotype has a handful of counts. Through a sample-barcoded 5' primer and a J-beta primer mix, a second PCR was run for roughly 6 to 11 cycles. TCRdb re-called the 5' RACE reads through MiXCR, storing one row per CDR3 protein. This table has under 800,000 distinct CDR3 sequences, around 21% appearing once. Germline V gene lookup returns CDR1 DFQATT and CDR2 SNEGSKA (reference sequence). This CDR3 has 15 amino acids. J lost 2 bases, V lost 0 bases, and 6 bases had no gene match. Material for sequencing was blood. This clonotype was sampled from a man between 65 and 85 years old in good health. The V gene is TRBV20-1, the J gene TRBJ2-5; 7 nucleotides agree with TRBD1. CDR3 sequence: CSARDGARGQETQYF. CDR3 DNA: TGCAGTGCTAGAGATGGCGCCAGGGGGCAAGAGACCCAGTACTTC.